A selection of T cell receptor beta chains follows, all from one sample in a study of human T cells and chemical hapten exposure. TCRdb processed the RACE reads anew with MiXCR; each CDR3 protein has one entry. The sample lists about 52,000 distinct CDR3 sequences, 8% to 13% occurring once. This specimen was whole blood, taken in connection with sensitization to the hapten diphenylcyclopropenone (DPC). Every receptor here comes from a woman aged 40 to 50 with alopecia areata. Some clones in this sample may be carry-over from other donors' samples. CDR3s include the opening cysteine and the closing phenylalanine or tryptophan. The D gene is left open where the match is weak. A row's size may be missing; if present it is once, few, many or a size class.

D gene: -; J gene: TRBJ1-5; clone size: many; V gene: TRBV2; CDR3 protein: CASSEGISNQPQHF; CDR3 DNA: TGTGCCAGCAGTGAGGGGATTAGCAATCAGCCCCAGCATTTT
D gene: TRBD1; J gene: TRBJ2-3; clone size: many; V gene: TRBV28; CDR3 protein: CASRGQGANTDTQYF; CDR3 DNA: TGTGCCAGCAGGGGACAGGGGGCGAACACAGATACGCAGTATTTT
D gene: TRBD1; J gene: TRBJ1-2; clone size: many; V gene: TRBV5-4; CDR3 protein: CASSPTPGTGSYGYTF; CDR3 DNA: TGTGCCAGCAGTCCGACACCAGGGACAGGGTCATATGGCTACACCTTC
D gene: TRBD1; J gene: TRBJ2-3; clone size: many; V gene: TRBV5-1; CDR3 protein: CASSFKGAGDTQYF; CDR3 DNA: TGCGCCAGCAGCTTCAAGGGGGCGGGAGATACGCAGTATTTT
D gene: -; J gene: TRBJ2-2; clone size: many; V gene: TRBV7-3; CDR3 protein: CASSLIGSLSGELFF; CDR3 DNA: TGTGCCAGCAGCTTAATCGGAAGCCTCTCCGGGGAGCTGTTTTTT
D gene: TRBD2; J gene: TRBJ2-1; clone size: -; V gene: TRBV28; CDR3 protein: CASSRGASGGYYRYNEQFF; CDR3 DNA: TGTGCCAGCAGCCGCGGGGCTAGCGGGGGGTATTATCGATACAATGAGCAGTTCTTC
D gene: -; J gene: TRBJ1-1; clone size: few; V gene: TRBV12-3/TRBV12-4; CDR3 protein: CASTTYTEAFF; CDR3 DNA: TGTGCCAGCACCACTTACACTGAAGCTTTCTTT
D gene: -; J gene: TRBJ2-1; clone size: few; V gene: TRBV4-1; CDR3 protein: CASSQTITSYNEQFF; CDR3 DNA: TGCGCCAGCAGCCAAACAATTACTTCCTACAATGAGCAGTTCTTC
D gene: -; J gene: TRBJ1-2; clone size: many; V gene: TRBV28; CDR3 protein: CATPGPRGYGYTF; CDR3 DNA: TGTGCCACTCCAGGACCCCGGGGCTATGGCTACACCTTC
D gene: -; J gene: TRBJ2-3; clone size: -; V gene: TRBV20-1; CDR3 protein: CSAVAKSTDTQYF; CDR3 DNA: TGCAGTGCTGTAGCGAAAAGCACAGATACGCAGTATTTT
D gene: -; J gene: TRBJ1-5; clone size: many; V gene: TRBV12-3/TRBV12-4; CDR3 protein: CASSLAQGSNQPQHF; CDR3 DNA: TGTGCCAGCAGTTTAGCACAGGGAAGCAATCAGCCCCAGCATTTT
D gene: TRBD1; J gene: TRBJ2-7; clone size: -; V gene: TRBV10-2; CDR3 protein: CASSPGTELYEQYF; CDR3 DNA: TGCGCCAGCAGTCCCGGGACAGAGCTCTACGAGCAGTACTTC
D gene: -; J gene: TRBJ1-4; clone size: few; V gene: TRBV21-1; CDR3 protein: CASSPAGTGNEKLFF; CDR3 DNA: TGTGCCAGCAGCCCGGCCGGGACGGGGAATGAAAAACTGTTTTTT
D gene: TRBD1; J gene: TRBJ1-2; clone size: many; V gene: TRBV10-2; CDR3 protein: CASSEQGARGYTF; CDR3 DNA: TGCGCCAGCAGTGAGCAGGGGGCCCGTGGCTACACCTTC
D gene: -; J gene: TRBJ2-7; clone size: -; V gene: TRBV20-1; CDR3 protein: CSAPKDYYEQYF; CDR3 DNA: TGCAGTGCTCCCAAGGACTACTACGAGCAGTACTTC
D gene: TRBD1; J gene: TRBJ1-2; clone size: few; V gene: TRBV30; CDR3 protein: CARAEQGTRRIYGYTF; CDR3 DNA: TGTGCCCGGGCTGAACAGGGGACGCGCCGAATCTATGGCTACACCTTC
D gene: -; J gene: TRBJ1-2; clone size: many; V gene: TRBV30; CDR3 protein: CAWGRQSSRGYTF; CDR3 DNA: TGTGCCTGGGGTAGACAGTCCTCCCGAGGCTACACCTTC
D gene: -; J gene: TRBJ2-2; clone size: few; V gene: TRBV7-6; CDR3 protein: CASSFTERTGELFF; CDR3 DNA: TGTGCCAGCAGCTTTACCGAGCGCACCGGGGAGCTGTTTTTT
D gene: TRBD2; J gene: TRBJ2-7; clone size: -; V gene: TRBV7-9; CDR3 protein: CASGLAGPGEQYF; CDR3 DNA: TGTGCCAGCGGACTAGCGGGACCAGGCGAGCAGTACTTC
D gene: -; J gene: TRBJ2-5; clone size: -; V gene: TRBV28; CDR3 protein: CASREGQYLQETQYF; CDR3 DNA: TGTGCCAGCAGAGAGGGGCAGTATCTACAAGAGACCCAGTACTTC
D gene: -; J gene: TRBJ2-2; clone size: few; V gene: TRBV7-9; CDR3 protein: CASSFSAATGELFF; CDR3 DNA: TGTGCCAGCAGCTTTAGTGCAGCCACCGGGGAGCTGTTTTTT
D gene: -; J gene: TRBJ1-5; clone size: few; V gene: TRBV5-4; CDR3 protein: CASSLDEAGQKHF; CDR3 DNA: TGTGCCAGCAGCCTGGATGAGGCGGGACAAAAGCATTTT
D gene: -; J gene: TRBJ2-1; clone size: few; V gene: TRBV10-3; CDR3 protein: CATKGVADDNEQFF; CDR3 DNA: TGTGCCACCAAGGGGGTAGCGGACGACAATGAGCAGTTCTTC
D gene: -; J gene: TRBJ2-1; clone size: -; V gene: TRBV6-2/TRBV6-3; CDR3 protein: CASTVPPAHEQFF; CDR3 DNA: TGTGCCAGCACAGTTCCCCCAGCCCATGAGCAGTTCTTC
D gene: -; J gene: TRBJ1-5; clone size: many; V gene: TRBV7-9; CDR3 protein: CASSLGQNSNQPQHF; CDR3 DNA: TGTGCCAGCAGCTTAGGGCAGAATAGCAATCAGCCCCAGCATTTT
D gene: -; J gene: TRBJ1-1; clone size: few; V gene: TRBV10-3; CDR3 protein: CAISESAYPWFEAFF; CDR3 DNA: TGTGCCATCAGTGAGTCTGCCTACCCTTGGTTCGAAGCTTTCTTT
D gene: -; J gene: TRBJ1-1; clone size: -; V gene: TRBV18; CDR3 protein: CASSPPSVAEAFF; CDR3 DNA: TGTGCCAGCTCACCGCCCTCCGTGGCTGAAGCTTTCTTT
D gene: -; J gene: TRBJ2-1; clone size: -; V gene: TRBV28; CDR3 protein: CASTSHNEQFF; CDR3 DNA: TGTGCCAGCACCTCCCACAATGAGCAGTTCTTC
D gene: TRBD1; J gene: TRBJ2-1; clone size: -; V gene: TRBV28; CDR3 protein: CASSLPMGQGMDEQFF; CDR3 DNA: TGTGCCAGCAGTTTGCCAATGGGACAGGGGATGGATGAGCAGTTCTTC
D gene: -; J gene: TRBJ1-5; clone size: -; V gene: TRBV6-2/TRBV6-3; CDR3 protein: CASLYRGAGNQPQHF; CDR3 DNA: TGTGCCAGCCTTTACCGGGGGGCCGGCAATCAGCCCCAGCATTTT
D gene: -; J gene: TRBJ1-5; clone size: -; V gene: TRBV3-2; CDR3 protein: CASSPRDGLWDQPQHF; CDR3 DNA: TGTGCCAGCAGCCCCAGGGACGGGTTATGGGATCAGCCCCAGCATTTT
D gene: -; J gene: TRBJ1-6; clone size: many; V gene: TRBV12-3/TRBV12-4; CDR3 protein: CASSDRTASSYNSPLHF; CDR3 DNA: TGTGCCAGCAGTGACCGGACGGCGAGCTCCTATAATTCACCCCTCCACTTT
D gene: -; J gene: TRBJ1-1; clone size: -; V gene: TRBV28; CDR3 protein: CASSLTQENTEAFF; CDR3 DNA: TGTGCCAGCAGTTTAACGCAAGAGAACACTGAAGCTTTCTTT
D gene: -; J gene: TRBJ1-1; clone size: many; V gene: TRBV4-3; CDR3 protein: CASSQEWGRGPEAFF; CDR3 DNA: TGCGCCAGCAGCCAAGAATGGGGCAGGGGCCCCGAAGCTTTCTTT
D gene: TRBD2; J gene: TRBJ2-2; clone size: many; V gene: TRBV27; CDR3 protein: CASSSLAGDKTGELFF; CDR3 DNA: TGTGCCAGCAGTTCCCTAGCGGGGGACAAAACCGGGGAGCTGTTTTTT
D gene: -; J gene: TRBJ2-1; clone size: -; V gene: TRBV3-1; CDR3 protein: CASSQGGDEQFF; CDR3 DNA: TGTGCCAGCAGCCAAGGAGGGGATGAGCAGTTCTTC
D gene: -; J gene: TRBJ2-6; clone size: many; V gene: TRBV27; CDR3 protein: CASSDAGANVLTF; CDR3 DNA: TGTGCCAGCTCCGACGCTGGGGCCAACGTCCTGACTTTC
D gene: -; J gene: TRBJ2-5; clone size: few; V gene: TRBV29-1; CDR3 protein: CSAGGPFFQETQYF; CDR3 DNA: TGCAGCGCTGGGGGGCCATTTTTTCAAGAGACCCAGTACTTC
D gene: TRBD2; J gene: TRBJ2-5; clone size: -; V gene: TRBV6-1; CDR3 protein: CASTGAGGGETQYF; CDR3 DNA: TGTGCCAGCACTGGAGCGGGGGGAGGAGAGACCCAGTACTTC
D gene: -; J gene: TRBJ1-2; clone size: many; V gene: TRBV2; CDR3 protein: CASRGLDGYTF; CDR3 DNA: TGTGCCAGCCGCGGACTAGACGGCTACACCTTC
D gene: -; J gene: TRBJ2-2; clone size: -; V gene: TRBV28; CDR3 protein: CASEGSTGELFF; CDR3 DNA: TGTGCCAGCGAGGGGTCCACCGGGGAGCTGTTTTTT
D gene: -; J gene: TRBJ1-5; clone size: many; V gene: TRBV20-1; CDR3 protein: CSARAGNQPQHF; CDR3 DNA: TGCAGTGCTAGAGCTGGGAATCAGCCCCAGCATTTT
D gene: -; J gene: TRBJ1-4; clone size: -; V gene: TRBV9; CDR3 protein: CASSVAKGGIF; CDR3 DNA: TGTGCCAGCAGCGTAGCTAAGGGGGGTATTTTT
D gene: TRBD1; J gene: TRBJ2-7; clone size: few; V gene: TRBV5-1; CDR3 protein: CASSTGQGAYEQYF; CDR3 DNA: TGCGCCAGCAGCACAGGACAGGGGGCCTACGAGCAGTACTTC
D gene: -; J gene: TRBJ2-7; clone size: many; V gene: TRBV3-1; CDR3 protein: CASSSGGGQYF; CDR3 DNA: TGTGCCAGCAGCTCGGGTGGCGGGCAGTACTTC
D gene: -; J gene: TRBJ1-1; clone size: many; V gene: TRBV27; CDR3 protein: CASMDNHRDTEAFF; CDR3 DNA: TGTGCCAGCATGGACAACCATCGGGACACTGAAGCTTTCTTT
D gene: -; J gene: TRBJ2-2; clone size: few; V gene: TRBV10-1; CDR3 protein: CASSSRVNTGELFF; CDR3 DNA: TGCGCCAGCAGTTCGCGGGTTAACACCGGGGAGCTGTTTTTT
D gene: -; J gene: TRBJ2-7; clone size: few; V gene: TRBV29-1; CDR3 protein: CSVVRDVSSYEQYF; CDR3 DNA: TGCAGCGTGGTCCGGGACGTGAGCTCCTACGAGCAGTACTTC
D gene: -; J gene: TRBJ2-6; clone size: many; V gene: TRBV7-9; CDR3 protein: CASSRYAPGRIIDSGANVLTF; CDR3 DNA: TGTGCCAGCAGCCGATATGCCCCTGGCAGGATAATTGACTCTGGGGCCAACGTCCTGACTTTC
D gene: -; J gene: TRBJ1-1; clone size: -; V gene: TRBV3-1; CDR3 protein: CASSFLQGAEAFF; CDR3 DNA: TGTGCCAGCAGTTTCTTACAGGGAGCTGAAGCTTTCTTT
D gene: -; J gene: TRBJ2-3; clone size: -; V gene: TRBV7-8; CDR3 protein: CASSWQGPDTQYF; CDR3 DNA: TGTGCCAGCAGCTGGCAGGGACCAGATACGCAGTATTTT